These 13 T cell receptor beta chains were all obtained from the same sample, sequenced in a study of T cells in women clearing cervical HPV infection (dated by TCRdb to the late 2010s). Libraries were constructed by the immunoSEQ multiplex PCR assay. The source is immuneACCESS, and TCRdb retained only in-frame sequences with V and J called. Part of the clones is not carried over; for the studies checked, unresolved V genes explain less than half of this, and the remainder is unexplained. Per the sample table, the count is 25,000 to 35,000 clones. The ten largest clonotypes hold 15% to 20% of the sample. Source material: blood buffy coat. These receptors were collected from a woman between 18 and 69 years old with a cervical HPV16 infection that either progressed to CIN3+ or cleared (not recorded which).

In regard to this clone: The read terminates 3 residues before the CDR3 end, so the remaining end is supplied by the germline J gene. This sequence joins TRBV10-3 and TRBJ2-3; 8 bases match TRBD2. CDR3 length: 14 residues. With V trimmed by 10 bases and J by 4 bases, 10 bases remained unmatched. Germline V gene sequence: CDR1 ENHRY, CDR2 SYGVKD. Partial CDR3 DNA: TGTGCCACCGCGTCGTTAGCGGGATCAGATACG. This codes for CATASLAGSDT. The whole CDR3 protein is CATASLAGSDTQYF.

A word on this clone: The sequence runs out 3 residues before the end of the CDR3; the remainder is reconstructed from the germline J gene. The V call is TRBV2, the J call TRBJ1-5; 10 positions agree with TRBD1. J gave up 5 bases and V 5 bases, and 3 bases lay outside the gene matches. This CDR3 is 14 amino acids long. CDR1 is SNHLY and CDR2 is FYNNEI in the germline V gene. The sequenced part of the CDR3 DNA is TGTGCCAGCAGTCCGGGACAGGGGTATCAGCCC. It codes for CASSPGQGYQP. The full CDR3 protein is CASSPGQGYQPQHF. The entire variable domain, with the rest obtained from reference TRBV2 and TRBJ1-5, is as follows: EPEVTQTPSHQVTQMGQEVILRCVPISNHLYFYWYRQILGQKVEFLVSFYNNEISEKSEIFDDQFSVERPDGSNFTLKIRSTKLEDSAMYFCASSPGQGYQPQHFGDGTRLSIL.

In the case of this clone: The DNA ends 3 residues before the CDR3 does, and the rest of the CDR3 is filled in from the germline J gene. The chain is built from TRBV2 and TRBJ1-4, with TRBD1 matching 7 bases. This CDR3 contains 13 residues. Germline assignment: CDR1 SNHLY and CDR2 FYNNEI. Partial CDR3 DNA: TGTGCCAGCACAGGGGGGCGATATTCACCA. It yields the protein CASTGGRYSP. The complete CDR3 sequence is CASTGGRYSPLFF.

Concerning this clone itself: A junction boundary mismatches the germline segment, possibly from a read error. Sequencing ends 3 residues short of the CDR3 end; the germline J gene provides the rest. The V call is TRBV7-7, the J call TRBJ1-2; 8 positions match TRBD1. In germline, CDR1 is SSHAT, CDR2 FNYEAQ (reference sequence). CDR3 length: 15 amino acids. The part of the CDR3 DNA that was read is TGTGCTAGCAGCCTTGGACAGGGCAGGAGTAATGAC. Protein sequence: CASSLGQGRSND. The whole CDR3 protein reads CASSLGQGRSNDYTF.

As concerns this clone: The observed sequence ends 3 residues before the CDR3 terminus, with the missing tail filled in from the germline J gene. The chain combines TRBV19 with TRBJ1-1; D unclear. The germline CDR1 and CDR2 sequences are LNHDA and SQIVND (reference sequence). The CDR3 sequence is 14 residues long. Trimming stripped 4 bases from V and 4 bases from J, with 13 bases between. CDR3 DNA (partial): TGTGCCAGTAGTACTCTAAGTGAGGGCACTGAA. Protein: CASSTLSEGTE. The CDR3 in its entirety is CASSTLSEGTEAFF.

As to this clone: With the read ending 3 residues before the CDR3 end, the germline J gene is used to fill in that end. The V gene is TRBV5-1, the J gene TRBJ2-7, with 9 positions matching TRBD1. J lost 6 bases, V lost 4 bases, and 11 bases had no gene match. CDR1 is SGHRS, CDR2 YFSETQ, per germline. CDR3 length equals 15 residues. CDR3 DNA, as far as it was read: TGCGCCAGCAGCCCGGAAGGGACAGGGTTGGGCGAG. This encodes CASSPEGTGLGE. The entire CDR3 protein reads CASSPEGTGLGEQYF.

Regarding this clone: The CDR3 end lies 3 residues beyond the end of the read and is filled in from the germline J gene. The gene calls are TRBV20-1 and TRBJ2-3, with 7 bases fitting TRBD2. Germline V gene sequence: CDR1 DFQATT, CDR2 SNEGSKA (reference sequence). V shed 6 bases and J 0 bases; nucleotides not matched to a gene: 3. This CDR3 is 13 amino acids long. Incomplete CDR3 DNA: TGCAGTGCAAGACTAGCTAGCACAGATACG. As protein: CSARLASTDT. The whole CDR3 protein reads CSARLASTDTQYF.

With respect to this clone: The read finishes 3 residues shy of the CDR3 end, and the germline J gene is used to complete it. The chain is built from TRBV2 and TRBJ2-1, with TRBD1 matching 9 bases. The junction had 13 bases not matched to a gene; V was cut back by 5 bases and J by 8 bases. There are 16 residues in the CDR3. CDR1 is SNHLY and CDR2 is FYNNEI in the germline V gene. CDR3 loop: CASSSTGGQTLDEQFF. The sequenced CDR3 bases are TGTGCCAGCAGTTCGACAGGGGGGCAGACCTTAGATGAG.

The CDR3: CASSPRTGEQKDTQYF. CDR3 bases read: TGTGCCAGCAGTCCCCGGACAGGGGAGCAGAAAGATACG. The V call is TRBV12-3 or TRBV12-4, the J call TRBJ2-3, with TRBD1 matching 9 bases. The read terminates 3 residues before the CDR3 end, so the remaining end is supplied by the germline J gene. The CDR3 consists of 16 residues. J gave up 5 bases and V 5 bases, and 11 bases lay outside the gene matches.

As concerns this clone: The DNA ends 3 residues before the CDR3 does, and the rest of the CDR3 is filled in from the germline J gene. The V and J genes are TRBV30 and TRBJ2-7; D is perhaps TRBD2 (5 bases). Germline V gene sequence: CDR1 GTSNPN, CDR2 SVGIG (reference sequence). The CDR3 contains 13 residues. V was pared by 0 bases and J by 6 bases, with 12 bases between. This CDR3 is CAWSVSLAGEQYF. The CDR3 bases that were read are TGTGCCTGGAGTGTATCGCTAGCTGGCGAG.

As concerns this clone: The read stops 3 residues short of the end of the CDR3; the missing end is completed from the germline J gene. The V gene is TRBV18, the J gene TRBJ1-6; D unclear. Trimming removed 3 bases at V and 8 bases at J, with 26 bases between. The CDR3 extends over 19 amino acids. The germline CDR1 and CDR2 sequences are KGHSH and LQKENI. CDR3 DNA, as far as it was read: TGTGCCAGCTCACCTGCAACAGTACGTAAGACCTCCTCGGATTCACCC. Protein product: CASSPATVRKTSSDSP. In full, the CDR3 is CASSPATVRKTSSDSPLHF.

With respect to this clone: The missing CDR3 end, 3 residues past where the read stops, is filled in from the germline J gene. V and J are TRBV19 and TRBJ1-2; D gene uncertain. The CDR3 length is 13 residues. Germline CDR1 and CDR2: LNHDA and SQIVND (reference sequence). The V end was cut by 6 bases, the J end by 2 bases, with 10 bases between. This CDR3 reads CASRTGQNYGYTF. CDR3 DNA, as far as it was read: TGTGCCAGTAGGACGGGTCAAAACTATGGC.

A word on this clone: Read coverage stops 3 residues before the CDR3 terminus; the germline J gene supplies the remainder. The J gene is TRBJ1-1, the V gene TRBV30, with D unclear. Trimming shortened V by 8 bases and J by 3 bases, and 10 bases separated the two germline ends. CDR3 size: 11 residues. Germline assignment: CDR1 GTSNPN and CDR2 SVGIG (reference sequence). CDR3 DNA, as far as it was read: TGTGCCCACACGGGGTACACTGAA. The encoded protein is CAHTGYTE. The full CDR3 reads CAHTGYTEAFF.